One and the same sample provided the 25 T cell receptor beta chains below, sequenced in a study of human T cells and chemical hapten exposure. TCRdb re-derived calls from the RACE reads in MiXCR, one entry per CDR3 protein. The sample records 85,000 to 90,000 distinct CDR3 sequences, approximately 9.9% being singletons. Time point here: pre-sensitization, week 0. The treatment: therapeutic diphenylcyclopropenone sensitization with weekly scalp DPC. This material consisted of whole blood, taken in connection with sensitization to the hapten diphenylcyclopropenone (DPC). These receptors were obtained from a middle-aged woman with alopecia areata. Some clones in this sample may be carry-over from other donors' samples.

This clonotype was found many times. The chain uses TRBV6-5 and TRBJ1-1; D remains unclear. The ends were cut back, 0 bases at V and 4 bases at J, with 9 bases in the middle. CDR1 MNHEY and CDR2 SVGAGI come from the germline V gene. This CDR3 has 14 amino acids. CDR3 DNA: TGTGCCAGCAGTTACTCGAGGCCCCCCACTGAAGCTTTCTTT. Protein product: CASSYSRPPTEAFF.

The genes are TRBV6-1 and TRBJ1-6; perhaps TRBD1 as D (6 bases). CDR1 and CDR2 from the germline V gene are MNHNS and SASEGT. This CDR3 spans 13 amino acids. V lost 7 bases and J 5 bases, leaving 9 bases between the germline ends. In nucleotides, the CDR3 is TGTGCCAGCATAAACAGGGATAATTCACCCCTCCACTTT. It translates to CASINRDNSPLHF.

This clonotype was recorded many times. The J gene is TRBJ1-2, the V gene TRBV4-1; D gene ambiguous. Germline V gives CDR1 MGHRA, CDR2 YSYEKL. CDR3 length equals 15 residues. Trimming stripped 0 bases from V and 0 bases from J, with 8 bases between. The CDR3 DNA reads TGCGCCAGCAGCCAAGACCCCCGTACTAACTATGGCTACACCTTC. Translated, it gives CASSQDPRTNYGYTF.

This clonotype was seen many times. The V gene is TRBV18, the J gene TRBJ1-2, with unresolved D. V was cut by 2 bases and J by 6 bases, with 13 bases left in between. Germline V gene sequence: CDR1 KGHSH, CDR2 LQKENI. This CDR3 region has 14 residues. CDR3 bases: TGTGCCAGCTCACCATTATCCACCGAAGATGGCTACACCTTC. Encoded protein: CASSPLSTEDGYTF.

The genes are TRBV28 and TRBJ2-3, with TRBD2 matching 11 bases. J lost 2 bases, V lost 4 bases, and 2 bases had no gene match. The CDR3 covers 15 residues. Germline V gene lookup returns CDR1 MDHEN and CDR2 SYDVKM. CDR3 loop: CASSSSGGLTDTQYF. The CDR3, as DNA: TGTGCCAGCAGTTCTAGCGGGGGGCTCACAGATACGCAGTATTTT.

J is TRBJ2-3 and V is TRBV13; D gene ambiguous. CDR1 and CDR2 from the germline V gene are PRHDT and FYEKMQ (reference sequence). Trimming cost V 3 bases and J 1 base, with 14 bases left between them. CDR3 size: 16 residues. CDR3 sequence (DNA): TGTGCCAGCAGCTTCTCGCGCCTACCCGGCACAGATACGCAGTATTTT. Its translation is CASSFSRLPGTDTQYF.

This clonotype was counted many times. The chain is built from TRBV27 and TRBJ2-6; unclear D gene. CDR1 and CDR2 from the germline V gene are MNHEY and SMNVEV (reference sequence). The CDR3 totals 17 residues. Trimming removed 5 bases from V and 0 bases from J, with 14 bases in between. DNA for the CDR3: TGTGCCAGCAGTCCTATTTTAATCCACTCTGGGGCCAACGTCCTGACTTTC. Translated: CASSPILIHSGANVLTF.

This clonotype was counted ten times or more. The chain combines TRBV5-6 with TRBJ1-2; D remains unclear. Germline assignment: CDR1 SGHDT and CDR2 YYEEEE. V lost 0 bases and J lost 6, with 12 bases in between. CDR3 length: 14 residues. The CDR3 coding sequence is TGTGCCAGCAGCTTGGGTGGCAGGCAGGATGGCTACACCTTC. This gives the protein CASSLGGRQDGYTF.

The chain employs TRBV2 and TRBJ1-2; TRBD1 aligns across 7 bases. Germline-derived CDR1 and CDR2 are SNHLY and FYNNEI. This CDR3 contains 12 residues. V dropped 10 bases and J dropped 4; count of bases not matched to a gene: 6. The CDR3 loop reads CAIAQGIYGYTF. CDR3 in DNA: TGTGCCATCGCACAGGGGATCTATGGCTACACCTTC.

This clonotype was seen a few times. This chain uses TRBV14 with TRBJ2-1; TRBD2 might be the D (6 bases). Germline V lookup: CDR1 SGHDN, CDR2 FVKESK. The CDR3 loop spans 15 amino acids. V was pared by 5 bases and J by 4 bases, with 15 bases between. The CDR3 coding sequence is TGTGCCAGCAGCTGGGGGGTATCATTGTACAATGAGCAGTTCTTC. Encoded protein: CASSWGVSLYNEQFF.

The sample holds a few counts of this clonotype. V is TRBV2 and J is TRBJ2-1, with TRBD2 identical over 11 bases. V lost 4 bases, J lost 0 bases, and 2 bases stayed unmatched. The CDR3 totals 16 residues. Germline V CDR1 and CDR2: SNHLY, FYNNEI. CDR3 residues: CASSGSGGASYNEQFF. The CDR3 region has the DNA TGTGCCAGCAGTGGTAGCGGGGGGGCCTCCTACAATGAGCAGTTCTTC.

This clonotype showed up many times. The CDR3 loop is CASSLETEHYEQYF. The CDR3 nucleotides read TGTGCCAGCAGCTTGGAGACAGAACACTACGAGCAGTACTTC. This sequence joins TRBV7-6 and TRBJ2-7; D is perhaps TRBD1 (5 bases). CDR3 length: 14 amino acids. Trimming took off 3 bases at V and 3 bases at J, with 12 bases between the two ends. The germline CDR1 and CDR2 sequences are SGHVS and FNYEAQ.

This clonotype turned up a few times. Written as DNA, the CDR3 is TGTGCCAGCAGCTTATTCGGTCAAAGCGGATCTAGCACAGATACGCAGTATTTT. Translating gives CASSLFGQSGSSTDTQYF. The chain recombines TRBV7-3 with TRBJ2-3; D is possibly TRBD2 (5 bases). Germline assignment: CDR1 SGHTA and CDR2 FQGTGA. This CDR3 comprises 18 residues. Trimming took 2 bases from V and 0 from J, leaving 18 bases between them.

This clonotype was counted many times. The chain links TRBV24-1 to TRBJ1-6; D remains unclear. Trimming removed 4 bases from V and 5 bases from J, with 5 bases in between. The CDR3 consists of 13 residues. The germline V gene has CDR1 KGHDR and CDR2 SFDVKD. The CDR3: CATSEANNSPLHF. CDR3 sequence (DNA): TGTGCCACCAGTGAAGCGAATAATTCACCCCTCCACTTT.

V usage is TRBV27 and J usage is TRBJ2-7; D not resolved. The germline V gene encodes CDR1 MNHEY and CDR2 SMNVEV (reference sequence). V gave up 8 bases and J gave up 3 bases, with 14 bases separating them. CDR3 length: 13 residues. CDR3 region: CASSLVSRYEQYF. The CDR3 DNA follows: TGTGCCAGCTCCCTGGTCTCGCGCTACGAGCAGTACTTC.

The chain combines TRBV4-2 with TRBJ2-7; D might be TRBD2 (6 bases). Germline V CDR1 and CDR2: LGHNA, YNFKEQ. The CDR3 is 15 residues long. V was trimmed by 3 bases and J by 6 bases, leaving 18 bases between them. CDR3 nucleotide sequence: TGTGCCAGCAGCCACCCCGGGGCGGGGTTGGGCGAGCAGTACTTC. This translates into CASSHPGAGLGEQYF.

The gene calls are TRBV7-8 and TRBJ2-1, with 12 bases aligning to TRBD2. The CDR3 runs 15 residues. Germline assignment: CDR1 SGHVS and CDR2 FQNEAQ. After removal of 4 bases from V and 8 bases from J, the junction contained 6 bases not matched to a gene. As DNA, the CDR3 is TGTGCCAGCAGCTACGGTCCTAGCGGGGGGGATGAGCAGTTCTTC. This encodes CASSYGPSGGDEQFF.

Many counts were recorded for this clonotype. The chain joins TRBV24-1 to TRBJ2-5; no definite D call. Germline V CDR1 and CDR2: KGHDR, SFDVKD. This CDR3 has 15 residues. Trimming pared 6 bases from V and 1 base from J, leaving 14 bases between. CDR3 sequence: CATSLGSPLQETQYF. CDR3 nucleotide sequence: TGTGCCACCAGTTTAGGGTCGCCTCTCCAAGAGACCCAGTACTTC.

This clonotype was seen many times. V gene TRBV4-3 combines with J gene TRBJ1-1; D is undetermined. CDR3 length equals 17 residues. Trimming cost V 0 bases and J 1 base, with 15 bases left between them. From germline, CDR1 is LGHNA and CDR2 YSLEER. The CDR3 nucleotides read TGCGCCAGCAGCCAAGATCGGGTATGGCTCGCGAACACTGAAGCTTTCTTT. Amino acids: CASSQDRVWLANTEAFF.

This clonotype has only a few counts. The gene calls are TRBV7-2 and TRBJ2-3; possibly TRBD2 for D (6 bases). Germline V gives CDR1 SGHTA, CDR2 FQGNSA. The CDR3 consists of 16 residues. V gave up 1 base and J gave up 2 bases, with 13 bases separating them. The CDR3 region has the DNA TGTGCCAGCAGCTTAGTGGCGGGAATTCACACAGATACGCAGTATTTT. Amino acids: CASSLVAGIHTDTQYF.

This clonotype showed up just a few times. V is TRBV19 and J is TRBJ2-1; 8 bases line up with TRBD2. V dropped 0 bases and J dropped 3; count of bases not matched to a gene: 7. The CDR3 length is 17 residues. Germline CDR1 LNHDA, CDR2 SQIVND (reference sequence). As DNA, the CDR3 is TGTGCCAGTAGTATAGATCTATTCGGGGGGGGCTACAATGAGCAGTTCTTC. The encoded protein is CASSIDLFGGGYNEQFF.

This clonotype has a count of ten or more. This rearrangement joins TRBV29-1 to TRBJ2-3; TRBD2 aligns across 9 bases. The V gene's germline CDR1 is SQVTM and CDR2 ANQGSEA. The CDR3 runs 17 residues. The V segment lost 4 bases and the J segment 1 base; nucleotides outside the gene matches: 12. CDR3: CSVARGGGGAGTDTQYF. The CDR3, as DNA: TGCAGCGTTGCCCGTGGGGGCGGGGGGGCCGGCACAGATACGCAGTATTTT.

The chain combines TRBV4-3 with TRBJ2-1, with D uncertain. Germline CDR1 is LGHNA and CDR2 is YSLEER. The CDR3 covers 14 residues. V lost 0 bases and J 7 bases, leaving 10 bases between the germline ends. For the CDR3, the DNA is TGCGCCAGCAGCCAAGACGGCCGCAGAAATGAGCAGTTCTTC. This codes for CASSQDGRRNEQFF.

The chain links TRBV18 to TRBJ2-7, with TRBD1 as a possible D gene (5 bases). Trimming left V 2 bases short and J 3 bases short, with 11 bases between. The CDR3 is 14 amino acids. Germline V CDR1 and CDR2: KGHSH, LQKENI. The CDR3 spells CASSPFDSFYEQYF. As DNA, the CDR3 is TGTGCCAGCTCACCATTCGACAGCTTCTACGAGCAGTACTTC.

This clonotype was seen more than once but under ten times. The rearrangement links TRBV6-2 or TRBV6-3 to TRBJ2-3; D is unresolved. Germline CDR1 is MNHEY and CDR2 is SVGEGT. The CDR3 loop spans 14 amino acids. V lost 6 bases, J lost 3 bases, and 13 bases lay in between. This CDR3 is CASRPLQGTDTQYF. In DNA form, the CDR3 reads TGTGCCAGCAGGCCACTCCAAGGGACAGATACGCAGTATTTT.